What follows is one TCR beta chain and its context. Antigen specificity is unknown. These data belong to a study of cytomegalovirus exposure and HLA in healthy donors. Overall study context: Inside one of the first data releases sat about 85 million unique TCRs taken from HLA-typed donors.

Notes on the study in general: Sequencing depth roughly uniform across donors was assumed in presence/absence analyses. Later on, a genetic analysis was performed. It linked a missense variant in DCLRE1C with V- and J-gene trimming of TCR beta. An observed cluster of highly shared sequence variants was recorded as a likely sequencing artifact.

The CDR3 has 14 amino acids. V lost 4 bases, J lost 0 bases, and 3 bases stayed unmatched. Germline CDR1 is MGHRA and CDR2 is YSYEKL. The study ran its PCR with 60 Vbeta and 13 Jbeta primers. Using immunoSEQ multiplex PCR, the repertoire was profiled, and TCRdb retains in-frame clones only, with some absent. This sample yields about 140,000 clones, of which roughly four fifths are seen a single time; approximately 3.2% belongs to the top ten. The source material was PBMCs. The V call is TRBV4-1, the J call TRBJ2-7; 7 nucleotides line up with TRBD1. The receptor's source is a man aged 18 to 35 in good health and CMV-seropositive. The DNA of the CDR3 is TGCGCCAGCAGCCGGGGACAGAGCTCCTACGAGCAGTACTTC. Protein: CASSRGQSSYEQYF.